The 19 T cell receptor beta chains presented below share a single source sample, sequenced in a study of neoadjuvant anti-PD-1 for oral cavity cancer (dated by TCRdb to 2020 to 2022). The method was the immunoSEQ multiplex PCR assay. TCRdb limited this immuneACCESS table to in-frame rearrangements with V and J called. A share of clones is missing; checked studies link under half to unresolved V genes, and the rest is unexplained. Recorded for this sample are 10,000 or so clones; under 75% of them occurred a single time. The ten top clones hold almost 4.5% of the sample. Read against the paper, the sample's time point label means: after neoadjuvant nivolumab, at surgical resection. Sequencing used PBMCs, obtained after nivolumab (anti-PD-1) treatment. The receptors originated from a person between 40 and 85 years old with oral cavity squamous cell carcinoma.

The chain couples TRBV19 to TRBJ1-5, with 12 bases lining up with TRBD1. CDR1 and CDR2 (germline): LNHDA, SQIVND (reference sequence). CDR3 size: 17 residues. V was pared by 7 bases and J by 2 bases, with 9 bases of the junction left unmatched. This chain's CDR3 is CASNRDRGHQGNQPQHF. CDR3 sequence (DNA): TGTGCCAGTAATCGGGACAGGGGGCATCAGGGCAATCAGCCCCAGCATTTT.

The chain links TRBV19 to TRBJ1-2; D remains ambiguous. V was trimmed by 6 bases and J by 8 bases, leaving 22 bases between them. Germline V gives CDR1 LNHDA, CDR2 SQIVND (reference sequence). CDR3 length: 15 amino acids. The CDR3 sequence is CASSPFGSPGEGYTF. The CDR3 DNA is TGTGCCAGTAGCCCATTCGGGTCCCCAGGCGAAGGCTACACCTTC.

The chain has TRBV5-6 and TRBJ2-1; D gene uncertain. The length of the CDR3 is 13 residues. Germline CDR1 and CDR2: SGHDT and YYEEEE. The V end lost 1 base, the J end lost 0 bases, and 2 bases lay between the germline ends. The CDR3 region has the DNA TGTGCCAGCAGCTTGAGCTCCTACAATGAGCAGTTCTTC. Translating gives CASSLSSYNEQFF.

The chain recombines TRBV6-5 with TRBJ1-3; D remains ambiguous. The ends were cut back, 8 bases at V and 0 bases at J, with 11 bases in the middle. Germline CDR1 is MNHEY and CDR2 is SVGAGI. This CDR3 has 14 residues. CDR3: CASGPLPSGNTIYF. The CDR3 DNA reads TGTGCCAGCGGTCCTCTACCCTCTGGAAACACCATATATTTT.

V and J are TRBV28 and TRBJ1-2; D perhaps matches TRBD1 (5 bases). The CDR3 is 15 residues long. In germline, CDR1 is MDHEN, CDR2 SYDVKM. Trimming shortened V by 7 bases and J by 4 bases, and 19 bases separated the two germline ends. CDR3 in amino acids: CASNLGASFGYGYTF. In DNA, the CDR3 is TGTGCCAGCAACCTTGGGGCTTCTTTTGGCTATGGCTACACCTTC.

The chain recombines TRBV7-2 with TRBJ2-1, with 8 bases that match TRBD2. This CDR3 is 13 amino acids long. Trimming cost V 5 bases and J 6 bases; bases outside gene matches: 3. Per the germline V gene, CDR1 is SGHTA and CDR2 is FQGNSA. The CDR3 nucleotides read TGTGCCAGCAGCCCGGGGACTAGCAATGAGCAGTTCTTC. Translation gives CASSPGTSNEQFF.

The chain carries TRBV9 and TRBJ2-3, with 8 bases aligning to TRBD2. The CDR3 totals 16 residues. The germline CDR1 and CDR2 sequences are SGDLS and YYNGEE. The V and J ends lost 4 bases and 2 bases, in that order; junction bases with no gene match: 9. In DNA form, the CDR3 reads TGTGCCAGCAGCCCTTTTATAGCGGGGCTCACAGATACGCAGTATTTT. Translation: CASSPFIAGLTDTQYF.

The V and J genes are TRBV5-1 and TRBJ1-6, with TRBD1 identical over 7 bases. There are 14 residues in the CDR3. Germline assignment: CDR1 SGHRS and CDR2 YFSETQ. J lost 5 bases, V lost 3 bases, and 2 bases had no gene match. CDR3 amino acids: CASSSGQDNSPLHF. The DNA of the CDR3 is TGCGCCAGCAGCTCAGGACAGGATAATTCACCCCTCCACTTT.

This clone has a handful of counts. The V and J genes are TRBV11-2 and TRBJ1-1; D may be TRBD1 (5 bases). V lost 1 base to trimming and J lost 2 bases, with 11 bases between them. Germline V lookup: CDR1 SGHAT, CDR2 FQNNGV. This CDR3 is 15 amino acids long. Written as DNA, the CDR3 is TGTGCCAGCAGCTTAGGAACAGGCCGAAACACTGAAGCTTTCTTT. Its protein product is CASSLGTGRNTEAFF.

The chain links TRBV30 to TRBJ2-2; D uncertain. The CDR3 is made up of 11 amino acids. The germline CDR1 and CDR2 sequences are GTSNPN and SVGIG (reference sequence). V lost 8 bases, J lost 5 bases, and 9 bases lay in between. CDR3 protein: CAGKKTGELFF. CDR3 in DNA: TGTGCCGGGAAAAAAACCGGGGAGCTGTTTTTT.

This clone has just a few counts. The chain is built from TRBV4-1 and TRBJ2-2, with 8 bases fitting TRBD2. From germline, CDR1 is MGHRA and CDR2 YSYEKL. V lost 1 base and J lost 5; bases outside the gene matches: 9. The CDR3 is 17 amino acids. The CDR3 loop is CASSQADQAGATGELFF. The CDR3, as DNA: TGCGCCAGCAGCCAAGCTGATCAAGCGGGAGCTACCGGGGAGCTGTTTTTT.

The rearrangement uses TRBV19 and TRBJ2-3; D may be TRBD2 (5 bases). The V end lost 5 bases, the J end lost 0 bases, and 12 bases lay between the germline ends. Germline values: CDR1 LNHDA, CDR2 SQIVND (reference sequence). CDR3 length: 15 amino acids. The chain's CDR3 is CASSRSGASTDTQYF. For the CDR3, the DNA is TGTGCCAGTAGTCGGAGCGGTGCTAGCACAGATACGCAGTATTTT.

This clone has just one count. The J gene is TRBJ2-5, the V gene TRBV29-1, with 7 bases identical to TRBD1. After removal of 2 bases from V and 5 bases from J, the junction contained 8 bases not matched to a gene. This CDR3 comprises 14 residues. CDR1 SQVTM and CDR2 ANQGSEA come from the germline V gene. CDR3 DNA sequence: TGCAGCGTTGAAAGTAGACAGGGACGGGAGACCCAGTACTTC. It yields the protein CSVESRQGRETQYF.

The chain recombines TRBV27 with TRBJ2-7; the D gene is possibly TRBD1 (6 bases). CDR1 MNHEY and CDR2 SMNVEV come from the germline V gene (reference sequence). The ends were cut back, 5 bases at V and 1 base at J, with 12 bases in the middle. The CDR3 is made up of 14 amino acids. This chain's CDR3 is CASSTRTASYEQYF. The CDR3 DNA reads TGTGCCAGCAGTACCCGGACAGCTTCCTACGAGCAGTACTTC.

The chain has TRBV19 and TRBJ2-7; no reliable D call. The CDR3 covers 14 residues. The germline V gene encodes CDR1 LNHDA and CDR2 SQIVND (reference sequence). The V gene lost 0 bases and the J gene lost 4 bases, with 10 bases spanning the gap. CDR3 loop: CASSIELQSYEQYF. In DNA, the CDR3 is TGTGCCAGTAGTATAGAGCTCCAGAGTTACGAGCAGTACTTC.

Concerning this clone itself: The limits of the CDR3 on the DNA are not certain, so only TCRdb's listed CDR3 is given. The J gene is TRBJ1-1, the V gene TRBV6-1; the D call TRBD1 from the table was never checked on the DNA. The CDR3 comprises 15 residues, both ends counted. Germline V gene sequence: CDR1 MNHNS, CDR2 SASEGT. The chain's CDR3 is CASILGQGIGAEAFF.

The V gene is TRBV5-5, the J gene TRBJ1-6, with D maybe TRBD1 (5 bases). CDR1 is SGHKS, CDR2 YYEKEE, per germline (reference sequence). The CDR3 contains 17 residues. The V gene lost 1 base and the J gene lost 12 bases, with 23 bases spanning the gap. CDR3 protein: CASSLSLLPGLLEPLHF. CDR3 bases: TGTGCCAGCAGCTTGTCCCTTCTCCCGGGACTTCTCGAACCCCTCCACTTT.

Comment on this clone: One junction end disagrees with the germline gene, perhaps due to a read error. CDR3 protein: CASSSSGGYSEQFF. CDR3 nucleotide sequence: TGTGCCAGCAGTTCTAGCGGGGGGTACAGTGAGCAGTTCTTC. This sequence joins TRBV6-5 and TRBJ2-1; 11 nucleotides match TRBD2. The germline V gene has CDR1 MNHEY and CDR2 SVGAGI. The CDR3 loop spans 14 amino acids.

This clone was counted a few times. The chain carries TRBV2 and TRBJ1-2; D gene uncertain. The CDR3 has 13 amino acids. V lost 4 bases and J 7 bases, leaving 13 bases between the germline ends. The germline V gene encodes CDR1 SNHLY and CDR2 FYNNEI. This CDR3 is CASSALVGSGYTF. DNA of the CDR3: TGTGCCAGCAGTGCTTTGGTAGGGTCTGGCTACACCTTC.